Reported below is one T cell receptor beta chain. These data come from a study of cytomegalovirus exposure and HLA in healthy donors. As for the study in general: According to later analysis, the same platform produced the 120 validation and about 700 first-cohort repertoires.

Sequencing used immunoSEQ multiplex PCR; TCRdb keeps in-frame clones, though not all of them. This sample has 200,000 to 250,000 clones, with 80% to 90% found just once. Germline V gives CDR1 MDHEN, CDR2 SYDVKM. This CDR3 has 15 amino acids. Trimming removed 3 bases from V and 1 base from J; junction bases left unmatched: 4. The chain joins TRBV28 to TRBJ2-7; 9 nucleotides line up with TRBD1. The sequence derives from a woman younger than 30 in good health and CMV-seronegative. Sequenced material: PBMCs. CDR3 bases: TGTGCCAGCAGTTTGTCCGGGACAGGGTCCTACGAGCAGTACTTC. This gives the protein CASSLSGTGSYEQYF.